Below are 32 T cell receptor beta chains sequenced from a single sample in a study of CXCR3-negative and CXCR3-positive naive CD8 T cells. 5' RACE with UMI labels generated the TRB cDNA libraries. Reanalyzing the 5' RACE reads, TCRdb keeps one entry per CDR3 protein, without DNA. There are around 140,000 distinct CDR3 sequences in the sample, with approximately 0.5% held by the top ten. The specimen was naive CXCR3- CD8+ T cells from blood. This sample's subset: CD45RO-CCR7+CD27+CD95- naive CD8+ T cells lacking CXCR3 (TNR3-). These TCRs come from a human donor in good health. Some clones in this sample may be carry-over from other donors' samples.

The V gene is TRBV28, the J gene TRBJ2-2. This CDR3 contains 15 residues. Germline assignment: CDR1 MDHEN and CDR2 SYDVKM. This chain's CDR3 is CASSFRGSKAGELFF.

This chain uses TRBV7-9 with TRBJ1-1; TCRdb proposes TRBD1, but this gene call is untestable without DNA. CDR3 length: 15 amino acids. CDR1 is SEHNR, CDR2 FQNEAQ, per germline (reference sequence). The CDR3 is CASSLVSGMNTEAFF.

V usage is TRBV12-3 or TRBV12-4 and J usage is TRBJ2-3; TCRdb names TRBD2, which stays unverified in the absence of DNA. CDR3 length equals 16 residues. Here the CDR3 reads CASSDTGTRSTDTQYF.

The rearrangement links TRBV7-9 to TRBJ2-2; the D call of TRBD2 rests on TCRdb alone, since no DNA is present to check it. The CDR3 covers 14 residues. Looked up from germline, CDR1 is SEHNR and CDR2 is FQNEAQ (reference sequence). The CDR3 sequence: CASSLTTSPGELFF.

The chain combines TRBV28 with TRBJ2-1; with no DNA, the TCRdb D assignment of TRBD1 cannot be verified. The CDR3 runs to 15 residues. The germline gives CDR1 MDHEN, CDR2 SYDVKM. CDR3 amino acids: CASSLLGGSYNEQFF.

This sequence joins TRBV6-2 or TRBV6-3 and TRBJ2-5; the TCRdb D gene call, TRBD1, has no DNA to confirm it. The CDR3 is 16 residues long. Germline V CDR1 and CDR2: MNHEY, SVGEGT. CDR3 amino acids: CASTPGRGRTQETQYF.

This chain links TRBV19 with TRBJ2-7; lacking DNA, the TRBD1 call made by TCRdb goes unchecked. The CDR3 is 16 residues long. Germline CDR1 reads LNHDA; CDR2 reads SQIVND (reference sequence). CDR3 sequence: CASSVGSGTASYEQYF.

The chain joins TRBV5-4 to TRBJ2-7. Per the germline V gene, CDR1 is SGHNT and CDR2 is YYREEE (reference sequence). The CDR3 has 13 residues. CDR3 protein: CASSSDRLYEQYF.

The chain uses TRBV4-1 and TRBJ2-5; absent DNA, TCRdb's TRBD1 call cannot be checked. From germline, CDR1 is MGHRA and CDR2 YSYEKL. The CDR3 runs to 15 residues. The CDR3: CASSQGTGAQETQYF.

This sequence joins TRBV14 and TRBJ1-1; the D call of TRBD1 rests on TCRdb alone, since no DNA is present to check it. CDR1 and CDR2 (germline): SGHDN, FVKESK. CDR3 length equals 15 residues. The CDR3 protein is CASSHPDIINTEAFF.

The chain combines TRBV5-5 with TRBJ2-4; TCRdb returns TRBD1, unconfirmable since there is no DNA. The CDR3 runs 17 residues. Germline V gene sequence: CDR1 SGHKS, CDR2 YYEKEE (reference sequence). CDR3 in amino acids: CASSSGTGGTQPGIQYF.

V is TRBV14 and J is TRBJ1-1; absent DNA, TCRdb's TRBD1 call cannot be checked. The CDR3 runs 15 residues. Germline CDR1 reads SGHDN; CDR2 reads FVKESK. CDR3 in amino acids: CASSQVGTENTEAFF.

The V and J genes are TRBV4-1 and TRBJ2-1; the D call of TRBD1 rests on TCRdb alone, since no DNA is present to check it. The CDR3 is 15 amino acids. CDR1 and CDR2 (germline): MGHRA, YSYEKL. CDR3 amino acids: CASSHVADTYNEQFF.

CDR3 sequence reads: CASSQDVYRGYEQYF. The rearrangement joins TRBV4-3 to TRBJ2-7; the TRBD1 assignment by TCRdb is unverifiable without DNA. The length of the CDR3 is 15 residues. Germline V CDR1 and CDR2: LGHNA, YSLEER.

The chain combines TRBV4-1 with TRBJ2-1; TCRdb's D call of TRBD2 is untestable without DNA. CDR3 size: 17 residues. Germline CDR1 reads MGHRA; CDR2 reads YSYEKL. The CDR3 here is CASSQGGARAPYNEQFF.

The chain employs TRBV11-2 and TRBJ2-1. The CDR3 spans 13 residues. The V gene's germline CDR1 is SGHAT and CDR2 FQNNGV. This CDR3 reads CASSFERVDEQFF.

The chain uses TRBV2 and TRBJ2-7. Germline assignment: CDR1 SNHLY and CDR2 FYNNEI. The CDR3 covers 15 residues. The CDR3 reads CASSEGTDSSYEQYF.

This chain joins TRBV20-1 and TRBJ1-1. The CDR3 contains 11 residues. Germline-derived CDR1 and CDR2 are DFQATT and SNEGSKA (reference sequence). The CDR3 loop is CSAGENTEAFF.

The chain links TRBV7-8 to TRBJ2-3; the TCRdb call, TRBD1, lacks DNA for checking. The germline V gene encodes CDR1 SGHVS and CDR2 FQNEAQ. The CDR3 length is 14 residues. The CDR3 sequence: CASSLDGGVDTQYF.

The V call is TRBV12-5, the J call TRBJ2-7; TCRdb's D gene call, TRBD1, goes unchecked for lack of DNA. Germline V CDR1 and CDR2: LGHNT, FRNRAP. The CDR3 spans 13 residues. CDR3 residues: CASAWDRTYEQYF.

The J gene is TRBJ1-2, the V gene TRBV29-1; the D gene TCRdb calls, TRBD1, cannot be checked with no DNA. CDR3 length equals 13 residues. CDR1 is SQVTM and CDR2 is ANQGSEA in the germline V gene. The CDR3 spells CSTRGSGDYGYTF. Full variable domain (missing parts from reference TRBV29-1 and TRBJ1-2): SAVISQKPSRDICQRGTSLTIQCQVDSQVTMMFWYRQQPGQSLTLIATANQGSEATYESGFVIDKFPISRPNLTFSTLTVSNMSPEDSSIYLCSTRGSGDYGYTFGSGTRLTVV.

The rearrangement links TRBV12-3 or TRBV12-4 to TRBJ2-7. CDR3 length: 13 amino acids. This chain's CDR3 is CASSYLGLYEQYF.

This rearrangement joins TRBV20-1 to TRBJ1-4; TCRdb names TRBD1, which stays unverified in the absence of DNA. CDR3 length: 16 residues. The V gene's germline CDR1 is DFQATT and CDR2 SNEGSKA (reference sequence). The CDR3 sequence is CSVLTGTYERGEKLFF.

This chain links TRBV6-2 or TRBV6-3 with TRBJ2-4; TCRdb designates TRBD1, a call that cannot be tested without DNA. The CDR3 length is 15 residues. CDR1 and CDR2 (germline): MNHEY, SVGEGT. The CDR3 loop reads CASSSDTSGGDIQYF.

The chain combines TRBV7-9 with TRBJ1-4. The CDR3 has 14 residues. Germline V gene data show CDR1 as SEHNR and CDR2 as FQNEAQ (reference sequence). CDR3 region: CASSLGNTNEKLFF.

V gene TRBV13 combines with J gene TRBJ2-7. This CDR3 is 13 amino acids long. CDR1 PRHDT and CDR2 FYEKMQ come from the germline V gene (reference sequence). CDR3 amino acids: CASGPRSKYEQYF.

V is TRBV20-1 and J is TRBJ2-3; the TRBD1 assignment by TCRdb is unverifiable without DNA. CDR3 length: 13 amino acids. In germline, CDR1 is DFQATT, CDR2 SNEGSKA (reference sequence). The CDR3 sequence: CSARGLRADTQYF.

The CDR3 sequence is CASSFGGGPYEQYF. V is TRBV5-5 and J is TRBJ2-7. The germline CDR1 and CDR2 sequences are SGHKS and YYEKEE (reference sequence). There are 14 residues in the CDR3.

J is TRBJ2-3 and V is TRBV5-4; the D call from TCRdb, TRBD2, cannot be confirmed without DNA. Germline values: CDR1 SGHNT, CDR2 YYREEE (reference sequence). This CDR3 is 15 amino acids long. Here the CDR3 reads CASSLGLAGPDTQYF. The variable domain in full, completed from reference TRBV5-4 and TRBJ2-3, reads ETGVTQSPTHLIKTRGQQVTLRCSSQSGHNTVSWYQQALGQGPQFIFQYYREEENGRGNFPPRFSGLQFPNYSSELNVNALELDDSALYLCASSLGLAGPDTQYFGPGTRLTVL.

The CDR3 spells CSVVPVAGELFF. This sequence joins TRBV29-1 and TRBJ2-2. CDR1 and CDR2 from the germline V gene are SQVTM and ANQGSEA. CDR3 length: 12 amino acids.

The rearrangement uses TRBV18 and TRBJ2-7; TCRdb picks TRBD2, but there is no DNA to check that call. Germline V gene data show CDR1 as KGHSH and CDR2 as LQKENI. There are 13 residues in the CDR3. CDR3 protein: CASSPLAGGEQYF.

The chain joins TRBV11-2 to TRBJ1-1; checking the TCRdb D call of TRBD1 is not possible without DNA. Per the germline V gene, CDR1 is SGHAT and CDR2 is FQNNGV. This CDR3 region has 15 residues. This CDR3 is CASSPSGTGNTEAFF.